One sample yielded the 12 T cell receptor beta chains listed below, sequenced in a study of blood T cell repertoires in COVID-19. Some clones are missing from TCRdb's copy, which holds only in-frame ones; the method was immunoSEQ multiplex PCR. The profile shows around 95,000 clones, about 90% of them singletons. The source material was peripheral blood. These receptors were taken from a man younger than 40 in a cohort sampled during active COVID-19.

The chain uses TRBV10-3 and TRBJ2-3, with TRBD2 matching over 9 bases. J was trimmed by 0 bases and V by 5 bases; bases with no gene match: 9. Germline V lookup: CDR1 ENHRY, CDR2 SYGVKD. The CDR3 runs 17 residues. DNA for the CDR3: TGTGCCATCAGTCTGGGCCTAGCGGGGACTAGCACAGATACGCAGTATTTT. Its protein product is CAISLGLAGTSTDTQYF.

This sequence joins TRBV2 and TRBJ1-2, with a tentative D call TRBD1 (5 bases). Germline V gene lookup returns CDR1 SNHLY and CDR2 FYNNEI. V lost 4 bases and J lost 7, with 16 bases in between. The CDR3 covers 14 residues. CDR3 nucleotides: TGTGCCAGCAGTGTGGCAGGGCGCTTTCTTGGCTACACCTTC. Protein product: CASSVAGRFLGYTF.

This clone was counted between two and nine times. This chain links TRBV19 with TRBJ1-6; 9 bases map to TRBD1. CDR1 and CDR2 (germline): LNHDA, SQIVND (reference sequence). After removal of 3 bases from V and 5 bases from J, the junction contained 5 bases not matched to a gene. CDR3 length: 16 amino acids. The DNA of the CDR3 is TGTGCCAGTAGTATCGGGACAGGGAGAAATAATTCACCCCTCCACTTT. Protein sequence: CASSIGTGRNNSPLHF.

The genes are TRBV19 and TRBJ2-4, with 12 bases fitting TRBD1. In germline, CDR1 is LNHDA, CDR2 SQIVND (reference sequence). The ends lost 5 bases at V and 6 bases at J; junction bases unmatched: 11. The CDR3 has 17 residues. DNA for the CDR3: TGTGCCAGTAGTCTCTCCGGGACAGGGGGCTCGGGAAACATTCAGTACTTC. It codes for CASSLSGTGGSGNIQYF.

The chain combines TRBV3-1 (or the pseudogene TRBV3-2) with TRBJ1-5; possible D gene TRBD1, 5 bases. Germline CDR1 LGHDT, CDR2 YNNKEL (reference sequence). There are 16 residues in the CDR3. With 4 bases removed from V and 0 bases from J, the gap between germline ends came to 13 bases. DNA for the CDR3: TGTGCCAGCAGCCCCAGGACACCCCTTAGCAATCAGCCCCAGCATTTT. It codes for CASSPRTPLSNQPQHF.

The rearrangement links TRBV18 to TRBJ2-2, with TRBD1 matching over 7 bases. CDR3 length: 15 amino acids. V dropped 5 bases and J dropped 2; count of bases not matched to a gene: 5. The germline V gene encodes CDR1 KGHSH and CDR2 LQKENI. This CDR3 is CASSRQGANTGELFF. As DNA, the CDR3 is TGTGCCAGCTCAAGACAGGGAGCCAACACCGGGGAGCTGTTTTTT.

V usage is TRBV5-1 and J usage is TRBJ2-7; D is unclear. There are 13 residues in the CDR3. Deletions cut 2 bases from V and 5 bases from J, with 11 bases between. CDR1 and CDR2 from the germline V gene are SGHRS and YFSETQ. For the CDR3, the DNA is TGCGCCAGCAGCTTATCCCCGAGGAACGAGCAGTACTTC. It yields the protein CASSLSPRNEQYF.

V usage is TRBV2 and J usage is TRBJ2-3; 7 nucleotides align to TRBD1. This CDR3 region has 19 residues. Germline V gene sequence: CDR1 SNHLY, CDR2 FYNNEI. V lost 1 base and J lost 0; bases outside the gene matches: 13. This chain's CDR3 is CASSEDLRPGQRSTDTQYF. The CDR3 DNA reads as TGTGCCAGCAGTGAAGATCTGAGACCGGGACAGAGGAGCACAGATACGCAGTATTTT.

CDR3 residues: CASSFGRVGNTQYF. In DNA form, the CDR3 reads TGTGCCAGCAGCTTTGGCAGGGTGGGAAATACGCAGTATTTT. The genes are TRBV5-6 and TRBJ2-3, with TRBD1 as a possible D gene (5 bases). V dropped 2 bases and J dropped 7 bases, with 14 bases sitting between them. This CDR3 is built from 14 residues. CDR1 and CDR2 from the germline V gene are SGHDT and YYEEEE.

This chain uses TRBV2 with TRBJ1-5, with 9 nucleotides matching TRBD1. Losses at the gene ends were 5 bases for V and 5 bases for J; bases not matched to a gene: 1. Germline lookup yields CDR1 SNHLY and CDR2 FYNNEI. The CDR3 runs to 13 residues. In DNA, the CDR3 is TGTGCCAGCAGTCGGGACAGGGATCAGCCCCAGCATTTT. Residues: CASSRDRDQPQHF.

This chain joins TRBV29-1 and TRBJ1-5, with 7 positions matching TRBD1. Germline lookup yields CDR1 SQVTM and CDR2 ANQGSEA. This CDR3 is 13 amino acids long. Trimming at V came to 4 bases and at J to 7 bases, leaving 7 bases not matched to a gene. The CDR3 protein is CSVARGEGQPQHF. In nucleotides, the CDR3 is TGCAGCGTTGCCAGGGGGGAAGGCCAGCCCCAGCATTTT.

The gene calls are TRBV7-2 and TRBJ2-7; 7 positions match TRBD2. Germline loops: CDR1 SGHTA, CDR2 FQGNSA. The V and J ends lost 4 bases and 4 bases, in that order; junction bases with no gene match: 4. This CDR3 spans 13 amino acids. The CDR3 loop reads CASSSQGGYEQYF. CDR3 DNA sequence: TGTGCCAGCAGCTCCCAGGGAGGGTACGAGCAGTACTTC.